This record covers a single T cell receptor beta chain. Per the authors' pipeline: Estimates of nucleated cell counts were drawn from the amplification of reference gene primers. Assay used: immunoSEQ multiplex PCR; TCRdb lists only in-frame clones, some missing. For V, J and clone size, that table is used; D and trimming come from the DNA. The sample lists some 110,000 clones, about 89% occurring once. This sample is part of a study of blood T cell repertoires in COVID-19. With 2 bases clipped from V and 3 bases from J, the junction kept 2 bases outside the gene matches. The length of the CDR3 is 14 residues. Germline assignment: CDR1 KGHSH and CDR2 LQKENI.

The sample taken for sequencing was peripheral blood. This clonotype originated in a human donor in a cohort sampled during active COVID-19. The chain couples TRBV18 to TRBJ1-2; 8 bases line up with TRBD1. CDR3 sequence (DNA): TGTGCCAGCTCACCAAAACAGGGGGACTATGGCTACACCTTC. Encoded protein: CASSPKQGDYGYTF.